This TCR beta chain was observed in a study of shared clonotypes between healthy human individuals. Germline CDR1 is LGHNA and CDR2 is YSLEER. The CDR3 consists of 15 residues. Trimming shortened V by 3 bases and J by 4 bases, and 13 bases separated the two germline ends. TCRdb's table, derived via immunoSEQ multiplex PCR, lists solely in-frame clones and lacks some. The data show about 960,000 clones, with around three quarters seen just once and about 1.5% held by the top ten. This chain joins TRBV4-3 and TRBJ2-1; tentatively, D is TRBD2 (6 bases). The clonotype originates from a man aged 18 to 30 in good health. Sequencing was carried out using memory CD4+ T cells sorted from blood. Subset indicated: CD45RA-negative fraction. In nucleotides, the CDR3 is TGCGCCAGCAGCCAGGGTGGTAGCGGATACAATGAGCAGTTCTTC. It encodes CASSQGGSGYNEQFF.